This T cell receptor (beta chain) was sequenced in a study of cytomegalovirus exposure and HLA in healthy donors. It was with 60 Vbeta and 13 Jbeta primers that the PCR ran. This table comes from immunoSEQ multiplex PCR, and its TCRdb copy is limited to in-frame clones, with some not included. The table lists 150,000 to 200,000 clones, around two thirds of them singletons, with less than 3% in the top ten. The study, taken as a whole, reports: In vitro checks showed that a few CMV-associated chains really do target CMV antigens. Segments of the TCR beta V type were, in most cases, productive about 87% or about 30% of the time in an earlier analysis.

CDR1 is SGHTS, CDR2 YDEGEE, per germline. The V and J ends lost 0 bases and 5 bases respectively, with 11 bases between them. The length of the CDR3 is 14 residues. This clone has more than one count but fewer than ten. The antigen is undetermined. Sequencing was carried out using PBMCs. This sequence originates from a man aged 40-55 years in good health and CMV-seronegative. This sequence joins TRBV5-8 and TRBJ1-1; D is unresolved. The CDR3 nucleotides are TGTGCCAGCAGCTTGGGGGTCAGGAAGACTGAAGCTTTCTTT. Protein: CASSLGVRKTEAFF. The variable domain in full, completed from reference TRBV5-8 and TRBJ1-1, reads EAGVTQSPTHLIKTRGQQATLRCSPISGHTSVYWYQQALGLGLQFLLWYDEGEERNRGNFPPRFSGRQFPNYSSELNVNALELEDSALYLCASSLGVRKTEAFFGQGTRLTVV.